The T cell receptor beta chain under discussion was sequenced for a study of beta chain features in type 1 diabetes. All of the isolated RNA was reverse transcribed, so expressed TCRB transcripts were sequenced. TCRdb keeps only in-frame clones here, not all; method: immunoSEQ multiplex PCR. The data contain about 330,000 clones, 9.5% to 12% of them singletons. Trimming cost V 5 bases and J 7 bases; bases outside gene matches: 3. The germline gives CDR1 LGHNA, CDR2 YSLEER. This CDR3 has 13 residues. Ten or more counts support this clone. Sorting of CD4+ naive, central memory, regulatory and stem cell-like memory cells was performed via CD45RO/CCR7/CD25/CD127/CD95/CD27. All of the sorted populations showed purity greater than 98%.

Source material: naive CD4+ T cells from blood. This clonotype was sampled from a woman aged 25 to 45 in good health. V and J are TRBV4-3 and TRBJ2-4; 9 nucleotides line up with TRBD1. This chain's CDR3 is CASSDRGANIQYF. DNA of the CDR3: TGCGCCAGCAGCGACAGGGGGGCGAACATTCAGTACTTC.